These T cell receptor beta chains were read from a single sample in a study of T cell responses to AZD1222 COVID-19 vaccine. The protocol was immunoSEQ multiplex PCR, while the TCRdb copy is restricted to in-frame clones and leaves out a portion. The sample yields about 180,000 clones, about 89% seen once. Source: peripheral blood, taken on day 0 of AZD1222 vaccination. These receptors were collected from an adult in good health. Both conserved end residues are part of each CDR3. Not all rows give a size; the values are once, few, many and, for expanded clones, a class.

v_call: TRBV10-1
cdr3_length: 16
clone_size: once
cdr3_aa: CASITSGTGTYNEQFF

v_call: TRBV7-2
cdr3_length: 14
clone_size: NA
cdr3_aa: CASSLGNALYEQYF

v_call: TRBV19
cdr3_length: 14
clone_size: NA
cdr3_aa: CASSPRAGGETQYF

v_call: TRBV4-1
cdr3_length: 15
clone_size: NA
cdr3_aa: CASSQGDRISYEQYF

v_call: TRBV30
cdr3_length: 14
clone_size: once
cdr3_aa: CAWSLRGSAGELFF

v_call: TRBV14
cdr3_length: 18
clone_size: few
cdr3_aa: CASSQDYRATGRNNEQFF

v_call: TRBV4-2
cdr3_length: 12
clone_size: NA
cdr3_aa: CASSQGGGGYTF

v_call: TRBV19
cdr3_length: 13
clone_size: NA
cdr3_aa: CASSIDSYQPQHF

v_call: TRBV25-1
cdr3_length: 14
clone_size: NA
cdr3_aa: CASSEMGFGNTIYF

v_call: TRBV5-1
cdr3_length: 15
clone_size: NA
cdr3_aa: CASEGLADHQETQYF

v_call: TRBV6-5
cdr3_length: 15
clone_size: once
cdr3_aa: CASRETSGSPDTQYF

v_call: TRBV7-8
cdr3_length: 19
clone_size: NA
cdr3_aa: CASSLDRLAGGPVSYEQFF

v_call: TRBV6-2/TRBV6-3
cdr3_length: 18
clone_size: NA
cdr3_aa: CASSYSTSRLAGNNEQFF

v_call: TRBV30
cdr3_length: 12
clone_size: few
cdr3_aa: CAAGQDHSPLHF

v_call: TRBV11-3
cdr3_length: 18
clone_size: many
cdr3_aa: CASSLTEGRGLWTGELFF

v_call: TRBV4-2
cdr3_length: 16
clone_size: NA
cdr3_aa: CASSRHIDSGGYGYTF

v_call: TRBV7-2
cdr3_length: 16
clone_size: NA
cdr3_aa: CASSPDSGTRSYEQYF

v_call: TRBV6-2/TRBV6-3
cdr3_length: 16
clone_size: few
cdr3_aa: CASSPRGQGANQPQHF

v_call: TRBV7-9
cdr3_length: 15
clone_size: NA
cdr3_aa: CASSRLLSGANVLTF

v_call: TRBV5-1
cdr3_length: 15
clone_size: once
cdr3_aa: CASSLRTGENEKLFF

v_call: TRBV7-2
cdr3_length: 15
clone_size: NA
cdr3_aa: CASSFFTDRNSPLHF

v_call: TRBV4-3
cdr3_length: 14
clone_size: once
cdr3_aa: CASSQDWGGSDQYF

v_call: TRBV7-9
cdr3_length: 14
clone_size: NA
cdr3_aa: CASSPGLAGGGQYF

v_call: TRBV6-5
cdr3_length: 16
clone_size: NA
cdr3_aa: CASSYLRETYQETQYF

v_call: TRBV7-9
cdr3_length: 15
clone_size: NA
cdr3_aa: CASSLGSGPNNEQFF

v_call: TRBV19
cdr3_length: 13
clone_size: NA
cdr3_aa: CASSIDAGDPAFF

v_call: TRBV5-4
cdr3_length: 12
clone_size: once
cdr3_aa: CASSLDYNEQFF

v_call: TRBV9
cdr3_length: 15
clone_size: NA
cdr3_aa: CASSSEPGTYSPLHF

v_call: TRBV27
cdr3_length: 16
clone_size: NA
cdr3_aa: CASSFQTGSAKNIQYF

v_call: TRBV7-9
cdr3_length: 17
clone_size: NA
cdr3_aa: CASSLVRSRTGANVLTF

v_call: TRBV24-1
cdr3_length: 14
clone_size: few
cdr3_aa: CATSDRYSNSPLHF

v_call: TRBV2
cdr3_length: 13
clone_size: NA
cdr3_aa: CASRDRDNQPQHF

v_call: TRBV7-9
cdr3_length: 16
clone_size: NA
cdr3_aa: CASSLEGRANTGELFF

v_call: TRBV5-1
cdr3_length: 14
clone_size: NA
cdr3_aa: CASSQGTATDTQYF

v_call: TRBV9
cdr3_length: 14
clone_size: NA
cdr3_aa: CASSVGTSGNEQFF

v_call: TRBV6-2/TRBV6-3
cdr3_length: 13
clone_size: NA
cdr3_aa: CASSPDRNQPQHF

v_call: TRBV27
cdr3_length: 13
clone_size: once
cdr3_aa: CASSLSGFEPQHF

v_call: TRBV5-1
cdr3_length: 15
clone_size: NA
cdr3_aa: CASSLGGDGNSPLHF

v_call: TRBV6-2/TRBV6-3
cdr3_length: 16
clone_size: NA
cdr3_aa: CASSILTRGLGQPQHF

v_call: TRBV28
cdr3_length: 15
clone_size: NA
cdr3_aa: CASSFGGQPSYGYTF

v_call: TRBV7-8
cdr3_length: 20
clone_size: once
cdr3_aa: CASSPGREGVPIGAKNIQYF

v_call: TRBV5-1
cdr3_length: 13
clone_size: NA
cdr3_aa: CASSLAGGYGYTF

v_call: TRBV9
cdr3_length: 16
clone_size: NA
cdr3_aa: CASSVVLAGGTDTQYF

v_call: TRBV5-4
cdr3_length: 16
clone_size: NA
cdr3_aa: CASSLVAGGTTGELFF

v_call: TRBV5-1
cdr3_length: 16
clone_size: NA
cdr3_aa: CASSLGSLSSYNEQFF

v_call: TRBV9
cdr3_length: 15
clone_size: NA
cdr3_aa: CASSATPTGTYGYTF

v_call: TRBV30
cdr3_length: 13
clone_size: once
cdr3_aa: CAWSTGTVITQYF